Listed below are T cell receptor beta chains from one sample, sequenced in a study of PD-L1 blockade in urothelial cancer. The protocol was immunoSEQ multiplex PCR, while the TCRdb copy is restricted to in-frame clones and leaves out a portion. The sample carries about 43,000 clones, more than 75% recorded once. The sequencing here drew on PBMCs, taken around atezolizumab (anti-PD-L1) treatment. The source of these receptors is a woman aged 60-75 years with urothelial cancer. Both conserved end residues are trimmed from each CDR3. The D gene is left open where the match is weak.

TRBV5-4	14	TRBJ2-7	TRBD2	ASSLGAGGTRYEQY
TRBV10-1	16	TRBJ2-1	TRBD1	ASSDSRKAGGVLDEQF
TRBV10-1	12	TRBJ1-1	TRBD1	ASSEGQGNTEAF
TRBV7-2	13	TRBJ2-1	TRBD2	ASSPAGLAENEQF
TRBV5-5	16	TRBJ2-1	TRBD2	ASSLALGGSVDYNEQF
TRBV7-2	10	TRBJ2-1	TRBD1	ASSSGGDEQF
TRBV7-9	15	TRBJ2-2	TRBD2	ASSLRLAGGVTGELF
TRBV6-1	12	TRBJ2-1	.	ASSEGSGYNEQF
TRBV4-1	13	TRBJ2-5	.	ASSQNRGQGRTQY
TRBV19	12	TRBJ2-7	TRBD1	ASSIGQGAYEQY
TRBV5-1	12	TRBJ1-1	.	ASSPGDVNTEAF
TRBV7-2	13	TRBJ2-2	TRBD1	ASSFQGAKTGELF
TRBV6-1	10	TRBJ2-7	.	ASSGQGYEQY
TRBV9	13	TRBJ2-2	TRBD1	ASTLTGGGTGELF
TRBV13	13	TRBJ1-6	.	ASSLGGPYNSPLH
TRBV27	12	TRBJ2-7	.	ASRPTSSRDEQY
TRBV13	13	TRBJ2-5	.	ASSRQAGGVETQY
TRBV28	12	TRBJ2-7	.	ASNGRKRREKQY
TRBV7-7	14	TRBJ2-3	TRBD2	ASSPTSGGVHNTQY
TRBV10-3	14	TRBJ2-3	TRBD2	AITDGTSGITDTQY
TRBV7-7	12	TRBJ2-1	.	ASSPGTRSNEQF
TRBV10-3	12	TRBJ1-2	TRBD1	AISEQGSNYGYT
TRBV7-9	12	TRBJ2-7	TRBD2	ASSLWGEGYEQY
TRBV5-1	13	TRBJ1-1	TRBD1	ASSLDRGRGTEAF
TRBV2	14	TRBJ2-7	.	ASSEVSGTGSYEQY
TRBV10-3	11	TRBJ1-2	.	AISGSTDYGYT
TRBV11-2	12	TRBJ2-5	.	ASSLGRGGETQY
TRBV9	14	TRBJ2-3	TRBD2	ASSLTSGSGIDTQY
TRBV19	13	TRBJ2-5	TRBD1	ASRGRDRGRETQY
TRBV7-9	14	TRBJ2-3	TRBD1	ASSPQGAGGTDTQY
TRBV6-1	14	TRBJ1-2	TRBD1	ASSEGPGQGDYGYT
TRBV27	11	TRBJ1-2	TRBD1	ASSLDRDYGYT